The 14 T cell receptor beta chains below all came from one sample that was sequenced in a study of T-cell reconstitution after alpha-beta-depleted transplantation in children. Preparation of the TCRbeta library involved a method that used unique molecular identifiers. TCRdb reprocessed the PCR reads with MiXCR, giving one entry per CDR3 protein. The sample includes around 300,000 distinct CDR3 sequences, roughly a tenth of them seen just once. The material was PBMCs, obtained before TCRalphabeta/CD19-depleted stem cell transplant. The receptor set was obtained from a boy younger than two with acute myeloid leukemia, due to receive a stem cell transplant.

This clonotype was recorded many times. This chain connects TRBV28 to TRBJ1-1, with TRBD1 as a possible D gene (5 bases). The ends were cut back, 6 bases at V and 0 bases at J, with 11 bases in the middle. The length of the CDR3 is 14 residues. CDR1 is MDHEN, CDR2 SYDVKM, per germline. The CDR3 nucleotides read TGTGCCAGCAGCCCCGGGACGGTGAACACTGAAGCTTTCTTT. Its translation is CASSPGTVNTEAFF.

This rearrangement joins TRBV15 to TRBJ2-5; 7 bases fit TRBD2. From germline, CDR1 is LNHNV and CDR2 YYDKDF (reference sequence). J was trimmed by 2 bases and V by 2 bases; bases with no gene match: 2. The CDR3 extends over 14 amino acids. The CDR3 is CATSRLAAQETQYF. CDR3 bases: TGTGCCACCAGCAGACTAGCGGCACAAGAGACCCAGTACTTC.

The table lists this clonotype with a few counts. The chain employs TRBV12-3 or TRBV12-4 and TRBJ2-2; D not resolved. There are 16 residues in the CDR3. Trimming removed 6 bases from V and 2 bases from J, with 16 bases in between. The CDR3 region has the DNA TGTGCCAGCAGCCAACTATCCCCACTTAACACCGGGGAGCTGTTTTTT. Encoded protein: CASSQLSPLNTGELFF.

This clonotype has a count of ten or more. The chain's CDR3 is CSASRDNEQFF. The CDR3 DNA reads TGCAGTGCCAGCAGGGACAATGAGCAGTTCTTC. The genes are TRBV20-1 and TRBJ2-1; tentatively, D is TRBD1 (5 bases). Between the trimmed V and J ends, which lost 6 bases and 5 bases, there was a span of 8 bases. Germline assignment: CDR1 DFQATT and CDR2 SNEGSKA (reference sequence). CDR3 size: 11 residues.

Concerning this clonotype itself: Being one base from a much bigger clone, this may be a read error. The chain links TRBV29-1 to TRBJ1-4, with 7 bases fitting TRBD1. The CDR3 covers 16 residues. In germline, CDR1 is SQVTM, CDR2 ANQGSEA. The CDR3 is CRARQGTYPTNEKLFF. CDR3 sequence (DNA): TGCAGAGCCCGACAGGGTACCTACCCAACTAATGAAAAACTGTTTTTT.

This clonotype was detected many times. The chain combines TRBV12-3 or TRBV12-4 with TRBJ2-6; D is tentatively TRBD1 or TRBD2 (5 bases each). This CDR3 comprises 15 residues. The ends were cut back, 8 bases at V and 2 bases at J, with 13 bases in the middle. The CDR3 sequence is CASEGNTPGANVLTF. CDR3 nucleotide sequence: TGTGCCAGCGAGGGGAACACCCCTGGGGCCAACGTCCTGACTTTC.

In this sample, this clonotype turned up many times. The V gene is TRBV4-2, the J gene TRBJ2-7, with D unclear. With 3 bases removed from V and 3 bases from J, the gap between germline ends came to 12 bases. Per the germline V gene, CDR1 is LGHNA and CDR2 is YNFKEQ. This CDR3 is built from 14 residues. The CDR3 DNA sequence: TGTGCCAGCAGCCAGAAGGATGCTGGCTACGAGCAGTACTTC. Protein: CASSQKDAGYEQYF.

The sample holds a few counts of this clonotype. The rearrangement links TRBV5-5 to TRBJ2-2, with 8 nucleotides matching TRBD1. CDR3 length equals 17 residues. Losses at the gene ends were 0 bases for V and 4 bases for J; bases not matched to a gene: 8. Germline CDR1 reads SGHKS; CDR2 reads YYEKEE (reference sequence). CDR3 nucleotides: TGTGCCAGCAGCTTGGACCCCGGACAGGGCCTCACCGGGGAGCTGTTTTTT. It yields the protein CASSLDPGQGLTGELFF.

This clonotype was picked up many times. Here the CDR3 reads CASSPRGPGANVLTF. Here the CDR3 DNA reads TGTGCCAGCAGCCCCAGGGGGCCTGGGGCCAACGTCCTGACTTTC. The genes are TRBV12-3 or TRBV12-4 and TRBJ2-6; TRBD1 matches at 8 bases. This CDR3 spans 15 amino acids. The ends lost 6 bases at V and 2 bases at J; junction bases unmatched: 3.

This clonotype was detected many times. This chain uses TRBV28 with TRBJ1-4; D ambiguous. V was cut by 4 bases and J by 5 bases, with 14 bases left in between. Per germline, CDR1 MDHEN and CDR2 SYDVKM. The CDR3 runs 15 residues. The CDR3 region is CASSYLEGLNEKLFF. The CDR3 bases are TGTGCCAGCAGTTATTTGGAGGGTCTCAATGAAAAACTGTTTTTT. The variable domain in full, completed from reference TRBV28 and TRBJ1-4, reads DVKVTQSSRYLVKRTGEKVFLECVQDMDHENMFWYRQDPGLGLRLIYFSYDVKMKEKGDIPEGYSVSREKKERFSLILESASTNQTSMYLCASSYLEGLNEKLFFGSGTQLSVL.

This clonotype appeared many times. This chain links TRBV4-3 with TRBJ2-3; 10 bases map to TRBD2. There are 18 residues in the CDR3. Per germline, CDR1 LGHNA and CDR2 YSLEER. The V and J ends lost 0 bases and 6 bases, in that order; junction bases with no gene match: 12. The CDR3 coding sequence is TGCGCCAGCAGCCAAGAGTCTAGCGGGAGCCTCTTTGCGGATACGCAGTATTTT. Residues: CASSQESSGSLFADTQYF.

The chain links TRBV5-1 to TRBJ2-1; D possibly matches TRBD1 or TRBD2 (5 bases each). Looked up from germline, CDR1 is SGHRS and CDR2 is YFSETQ. Between the trimmed V and J ends, which lost 0 bases and 3 bases, there was a span of 13 bases. This CDR3 spans 16 amino acids. The CDR3 reads CASSLGWDPLYNEQFF. The CDR3 DNA reads as TGCGCCAGCAGCTTGGGATGGGACCCTCTCTACAATGAGCAGTTCTTC.

As concerns this clonotype: A single base separates this from a much larger clone, so it may be a read error. The CDR3 sequence: CASSVDYDNTINF. The CDR3 DNA reads TGTGCCAGCAGCGTAGATTATGATAACACCATAAATTTT. The chain has TRBV9 and TRBJ1-3; D not certain. Germline loops: CDR1 SGDLS, CDR2 YYNGEE. This CDR3 has 13 residues. The whole variable domain, filled in from reference TRBV9 and TRBJ1-3, reads DSGVTQTPKHLITATGQRVTLRCSPRSGDLSVYWYQQSLDQGLQFLIQYYNGEERAKGNILERFSAQQFPDLHSELNLSSLELGDSALYFCASSVDYDNTINFGEGSWLTVV.

Ten or more counts support this clonotype. This sequence joins TRBV11-2 and TRBJ2-2; either TRBD1 or TRBD2 may fit D (5 bases each). Trimming left V 10 bases short and J 0 bases short, with 15 bases between. Germline V lookup: CDR1 SGHAT, CDR2 FQNNGV. This CDR3 region has 15 residues. The CDR3 nucleotides are TGTGCCACCCGAGGGGAACACTCGAACACCGGGGAGCTGTTTTTT. This sequence encodes CATRGEHSNTGELFF.